These 12 T cell receptor beta chains share one sample of origin, sequenced in a study of T-cell memory formation after mild COVID-19. One entry per CDR3 protein, called by TCRdb with MiXCR from the 5' RACE reads. The sample has under 450,000 distinct CDR3 sequences; more than 20% are singletons. The sample comprised PBMCs or a T cell subset sorted from them (not recorded which). The source is a man aged 18-30 years who had mild COVID-19 (a few samples of this study predate the infection). Cell type and time point are not known.

This clonotype was found a few times. The chain links TRBV6-2 or TRBV6-3 to TRBJ2-5; D may correspond to TRBD1 or TRBD2 (6 bases each). The V end lost 8 bases, the J end lost 5 bases, and 18 bases lay between the germline ends. Germline V gene data show CDR1 as MNHEY and CDR2 as SVGEGT. This CDR3 comprises 14 residues. The chain's CDR3 is CASVTAGGRETQYF. The CDR3 nucleotides are TGTGCCAGCGTTACCGCCGGGGGCAGGGAGACCCAGTACTTC.

This chain connects TRBV6-6 to TRBJ2-7; possibly TRBD2 for D (5 bases). Germline V lookup: CDR1 MNHNY, CDR2 SVGAGI (reference sequence). The CDR3 runs 15 residues. V lost 7 bases, J lost 0 bases, and 16 bases lay in between. This CDR3 reads CASILTSPSSYEQYF. DNA for the CDR3: TGTGCCAGCATCTTAACTAGTCCTAGCTCCTACGAGCAGTACTTC.

The gene calls are TRBV20-1 and TRBJ2-7; TRBD2 matches at 7 bases. The CDR3 contains 13 residues. From germline, CDR1 is DFQATT and CDR2 SNEGSKA (reference sequence). The V and J ends lost 1 base and 4 bases, in that order; junction bases with no gene match: 4. The CDR3 here is CSARVAGRYEQYF. The CDR3 DNA reads TGCAGTGCTAGAGTCGCCGGGAGGTACGAGCAGTACTTC.

The rearrangement joins TRBV7-2 to TRBJ1-1, with a possible D match to TRBD1 (6 bases). V was pared by 10 bases and J by 1 base, with 25 bases between. This CDR3 region has 17 residues. The germline CDR1 and CDR2 sequences are SGHTA and FQGNSA. The CDR3 region has the DNA TGTGCCACCACCCAGGGGACTTTACTCCGGCGGAACACTGAAGCTTTCTTT. Its protein product is CATTQGTLLRRNTEAFF.

This rearrangement joins TRBV25-1 to TRBJ1-2, with D tentatively TRBD1 (5 bases). The germline V gene encodes CDR1 MGHDK and CDR2 SYGVNS. This CDR3 comprises 13 residues. V was trimmed by 3 bases and J by 6 bases, leaving 11 bases between them. CDR3 coding DNA: TGTGCCAGCAGTGACAGACAGTTCCATGGCTACACCTTC. It encodes CASSDRQFHGYTF.

The chain joins TRBV7-2 to TRBJ1-2; D is unresolved. CDR1 SGHTA and CDR2 FQGNSA come from the germline V gene. V dropped 6 bases and J dropped 0 bases, with 14 bases sitting between them. The CDR3 has 15 amino acids. The CDR3 protein is CASSRAITANYGYTF. CDR3 bases: TGTGCCAGCAGTCGCGCGATTACCGCTAACTATGGCTACACCTTC.

This clonotype was counted a few times. The V gene is TRBV7-2, the J gene TRBJ1-2; D gene uncertain. V was shortened by 6 bases and J by 0 bases, with 5 bases between the two germline ends. The germline CDR1 and CDR2 sequences are SGHTA and FQGNSA. The CDR3 has 12 amino acids. The DNA for the CDR3 is TGTGCCAGCAGTTATACTAACTATGGCTACACCTTC. Its translation is CASSYTNYGYTF.

This clonotype has ten or more counts. The chain employs TRBV10-3 and TRBJ2-1; D is undetermined. V was cut by 10 bases and J by 4 bases, with 17 bases left in between. The CDR3 length is 14 residues. From germline, CDR1 is ENHRY and CDR2 SYGVKD. The CDR3 DNA follows: TGTGCCACCGTCTATTCGTCCATTTACAATGAGCAGTTCTTC. It codes for CATVYSSIYNEQFF.

This clonotype was found a few times. The V gene is TRBV5-1, the J gene TRBJ1-6; D is perhaps TRBD1 (6 bases). The V gene's germline CDR1 is SGHRS and CDR2 YFSETQ. V lost 1 base and J lost 8, with 10 bases in between. CDR3 length equals 14 residues. The DNA for the CDR3 is TGCGCCAGCAGCTTGTTAGACAGGCATTCACCCCTCCACTTT. Translated, it gives CASSLLDRHSPLHF.

This sequence joins TRBV18 and TRBJ2-3, with TRBD2 matching 8 bases. Germline CDR1 KGHSH, CDR2 LQKENI. V gave up 3 bases and J gave up 5 bases; unmatched junction bases: 4. This CDR3 region has 14 residues. The CDR3 DNA sequence: TGTGCCAGCTCACCCGGGACTAGTAAAGATACGCAGTATTTT. It specifies CASSPGTSKDTQYF.

The gene calls are TRBV4-1 and TRBJ2-7, with D unclear. The germline gives CDR1 MGHRA, CDR2 YSYEKL. V dropped 1 base and J dropped 0 bases, with 10 bases sitting between them. The CDR3 contains 15 residues. CDR3 amino acids: CASSQVGRYSYEQYF. The CDR3 coding sequence is TGCGCCAGCAGCCAAGTAGGGCGGTACTCCTACGAGCAGTACTTC.

The J gene is TRBJ1-2, the V gene TRBV6-5, with 8 bases aligning to TRBD1. Germline V gene data show CDR1 as MNHEY and CDR2 as SVGAGI. Germline trimming cut 0 bases from V and 2 bases from J; bases unmatched to any gene: 8. The CDR3 totals 17 residues. The CDR3 region is CASSYSRTRGRNYGYTF. The CDR3 DNA sequence: TGTGCCAGCAGTTACTCGAGGACCAGGGGGCGCAACTATGGCTACACCTTC.